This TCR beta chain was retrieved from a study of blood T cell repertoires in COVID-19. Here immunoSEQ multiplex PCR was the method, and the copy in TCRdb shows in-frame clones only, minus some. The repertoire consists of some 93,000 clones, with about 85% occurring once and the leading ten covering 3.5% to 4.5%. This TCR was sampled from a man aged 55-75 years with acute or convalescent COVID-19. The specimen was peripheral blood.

CDR3 coding DNA: TGTGCCAGCAGTGGTTTCGGGACAGGACGCTACGAGCAGTACTTC. Its protein is CASSGFGTGRYEQYF. The chain joins TRBV2 to TRBJ2-7; 8 bases map to TRBD1. Germline CDR1 is SNHLY and CDR2 is FYNNEI. With V trimmed by 4 bases and J by 3 bases, 8 bases remained unmatched. CDR3 length equals 15 residues.